The rows below give T cell receptor beta chains drawn from one sample of a study of T-cell memory formation after mild COVID-19. TCRdb re-called the 5' RACE reads through MiXCR, storing one row per CDR3 protein. The table records around 180,000 distinct CDR3 sequences, around 20% of them present only once. Material: PBMCs or a T cell subset sorted from them (not recorded which). These receptors came from a man between 18 and 29 years old who had mild COVID-19 (a few samples of this study predate the infection). Cell type and time point are not known. CDR3s include the opening cysteine and the closing phenylalanine or tryptophan. The order of the fields is clone size, D gene, J gene, V gene, CDR3 protein, CDR3 DNA. The D gene is left open where the match is weak. A clone size is listed for some rows: how often the clone was seen (once, few, many), or a class if it is expanded.

.,TRBD1,TRBJ1-1,TRBV7-2,CASSRDSGSIAFF,TGTGCCAGCAGCCGGGACAGTGGGTCGATAGCTTTCTTT
few,.,TRBJ1-5,TRBV21-1,CASRRPGQRKNNQPQHF,TGTGCCAGCAGGCGACCGGGACAGCGAAAAAACAATCAGCCCCAGCATTTT
many,TRBD1,TRBJ2-7,TRBV2,CASSSQGYEQYF,TGTGCCAGCAGTTCACAGGGGTACGAGCAGTACTTC
.,.,TRBJ2-3,TRBV5-1,CASSLRRDTDTQYF,TGCGCCAGCAGCTTGCGACGGGACACAGATACGCAGTATTTT
.,.,TRBJ2-6,TRBV6-2/TRBV6-3,CASSYSTPSGANVLTF,TGTGCCAGCAGTTACTCGACCCCCTCTGGGGCCAACGTCCTGACTTTC
.,TRBD1,TRBJ2-1,TRBV10-3,CAISVRGQGNNEQFF,TGTGCCATCAGTGTAAGAGGACAGGGAAACAATGAGCAGTTCTTC
few,.,TRBJ2-1,TRBV12-3/TRBV12-4,CASSPRSASNEQFF,TGTGCCAGCAGTCCCCGTAGTGCGAGCAATGAGCAGTTCTTC
many,TRBD2,TRBJ2-1,TRBV2,CASSARNGGDEQFF,TGTGCCAGCAGTGCCCGGAACGGGGGGGATGAGCAGTTCTTC
.,.,TRBJ2-5,TRBV5-1,CASSPTQGRQETQYF,TGCGCCAGCAGCCCAACCCAGGGACGCCAAGAGACCCAGTACTTC
.,TRBD1,TRBJ1-5,TRBV6-2/TRBV6-3,CASSFDRGGYQPQHF,TGTGCCAGCAGTTTCGACAGGGGGGGTTATCAGCCCCAGCATTTT
few,TRBD1,TRBJ2-1,TRBV7-3,CASSLEGGHQFF,TGTGCCAGCAGCTTAGAAGGGGGCCATCAGTTCTTC
many,.,TRBJ2-7,TRBV6-5,CASKDTSSYEQYF,TGTGCCAGCAAGGACACGAGCTCCTACGAGCAGTACTTC
many,.,TRBJ1-1,TRBV19,CASLNFAGLGNTEAFF,TGTGCCAGTCTAAACTTTGCAGGGTTGGGGAACACTGAAGCTTTCTTT
many,TRBD1,TRBJ2-4,TRBV12-3/TRBV12-4,CASSSPGQGVSKNIQYF,TGTGCCAGCAGTTCCCCGGGACAGGGGGTTTCCAAAAACATTCAGTACTTC
few,.,TRBJ2-5,TRBV10-2,CASSVNGERETQYF,TGCGCCAGCAGTGTGAATGGGGAGAGGGAGACCCAGTACTTC
.,.,TRBJ2-6,TRBV6-1,CASFHTGFSGANVLTF,TGTGCCAGCTTTCATACAGGGTTCTCTGGGGCCAACGTCCTGACTTTC
few,.,TRBJ2-2,TRBV4-3,CASSQDTDGVNTGELFF,TGCGCCAGCAGCCAAGATACAGACGGAGTTAACACCGGGGAGCTGTTTTTT
few,.,TRBJ2-3,TRBV7-9,CASGPSGDSTDTQYF,TGTGCCAGCGGGCCATCCGGAGATAGCACAGATACGCAGTATTTT
.,.,TRBJ2-5,TRBV5-5,CASSYRESRQYF,TGTGCCAGCAGCTACCGCGAGAGTAGACAGTACTTC
.,TRBD1,TRBJ2-5,TRBV18,CASSPNGQEETQYF,TGTGCCAGCTCACCAAATGGACAGGAAGAGACCCAGTACTTC
few,.,TRBJ2-7,TRBV12-3/TRBV12-4,CASPREGPGQYF,TGTGCCAGCCCGCGTGAGGGACCAGGGCAGTACTTC
few,.,TRBJ2-3,TRBV7-3,CASSFSRWDTQYF,TGTGCCAGCAGCTTCTCTAGGTGGGATACGCAGTATTTT
.,TRBD1,TRBJ1-1,TRBV20-1,CSARDRKGADTEAFF,TGCAGTGCTAGAGATAGGAAGGGGGCGGACACTGAAGCTTTCTTT
.,.,TRBJ2-5,TRBV5-1,CASSGTEGETQYF,TGCGCCAGCAGTGGGACTGAGGGAGAGACCCAGTACTTC
.,.,TRBJ1-1,TRBV20-1,CSARRPDHTEAFF,TGCAGTGCTAGGCGGCCCGATCACACTGAAGCTTTCTTT
.,TRBD1,TRBJ1-5,TRBV5-1,CASSALRDRDKDQPQHF,TGCGCCAGCAGCGCCCTCCGGGACAGGGATAAAGATCAGCCCCAGCATTTT
many,.,TRBJ2-5,TRBV20-1,CSAFIRGGETQYF,TGCAGTGCCTTTATCCGGGGAGGAGAGACCCAGTACTTC
.,.,TRBJ2-4,TRBV29-1,CSVGRRLAKNIQYF,TGCAGCGTTGGCCGGCGGTTGGCCAAAAACATTCAGTACTTC
.,TRBD1,TRBJ1-4,TRBV18,CASSLTGDHEKLFF,TGTGCCAGCTCACTGACAGGGGATCACGAAAAACTGTTTTTT
many,.,TRBJ2-5,TRBV7-6,CASTLGETQYF,TGTGCCAGCACCTTAGGAGAGACCCAGTACTTC
.,TRBD1,TRBJ1-1,TRBV6-2/TRBV6-3,CASSYPRDRGRGPEAFF,TGTGCCAGCAGTTACCCCCGGGACAGGGGGCGCGGCCCTGAAGCTTTCTTT
few,.,TRBJ2-3,TRBV5-1,CASSLVSHTDTQYF,TGCGCCAGCAGCTTGGTCAGCCACACAGATACGCAGTATTTT
few,TRBD2,TRBJ2-3,TRBV4-3,CASSQDRRRGATDTQYF,TGCGCCAGCAGCCAAGATAGGCGGCGGGGGGCCACAGATACGCAGTATTTT
.,.,TRBJ1-1,TRBV12-3/TRBV12-4,CASSLEGESTEAFF,TGTGCCAGCAGTTTAGAGGGTGAAAGCACTGAAGCTTTCTTT
.,TRBD2,TRBJ2-1,TRBV9,CASSANSLAGGATDEQFF,TGTGCCAGCAGCGCGAACTCACTAGCGGGGGGGGCGACGGATGAGCAGTTCTTC
once,.,TRBJ2-7,TRBV5-1,CASSLEQGWYEQYF,TGCGCCAGCAGCTTGGAACAGGGCTGGTACGAGCAGTACTTC
.,.,TRBJ1-6,TRBV7-9,CASSRARDRSSYNSPLHF,TGTGCCAGCAGTCGTGCCCGGGACCGAAGCTCCTATAATTCACCCCTCCACTTT
.,.,TRBJ1-2,TRBV4-3,CASSQDRAGKTLYGYTF,TGCGCCAGCAGCCAAGATAGGGCAGGGAAGACCCTCTATGGCTACACCTTC
.,.,TRBJ1-5,TRBV9,CATNDRRSQPQHF,TGTGCCACAAACGACAGAAGGTCACAGCCCCAGCATTTT
few,.,TRBJ2-7,TRBV7-6,CASSWARGTYEQYF,TGTGCCAGCAGCTGGGCTCGAGGTACCTACGAGCAGTACTTC
.,TRBD2,TRBJ2-2,TRBV5-1,CASSSGTSDTGELFF,TGCGCCAGCAGCTCCGGGACTAGCGACACCGGGGAGCTGTTTTTT
.,TRBD2,TRBJ2-3,TRBV4-1,CASSQDYTSGFTDTQYF,TGCGCCAGCAGCCAAGATTATACTAGCGGATTCACAGATACGCAGTATTTT
few,.,TRBJ2-3,TRBV4-2,CASSHPSGRDTQYF,TGTGCCAGCAGCCACCCAAGTGGTCGGGATACGCAGTATTTT
few,TRBD1,TRBJ1-4,TRBV28,CASSLTGGGEKLFF,TGTGCCAGCAGCCTGACAGGGGGCGGTGAAAAACTGTTTTTT
.,.,TRBJ1-2,TRBV5-1,CASSFEQNGYTF,TGCGCCAGCAGCTTCGAACAGAATGGCTACACCTTC
.,.,TRBJ2-6,TRBV2,CASRRSSGANVLTF,TGTGCCAGCCGACGGAGCTCTGGGGCCAACGTCCTGACTTTC
few,.,TRBJ2-1,TRBV10-3,CAISISTENEQFF,TGTGCCATCAGTATATCGACAGAAAATGAGCAGTTCTTC
few,TRBD1,TRBJ2-2,TRBV5-1,CASSLGTGNTGELFF,TGCGCCAGCAGCTTGGGGACAGGGAACACCGGGGAGCTGTTTTTT
.,.,TRBJ1-5,TRBV4-1,CASSQDRGAFNQPQHF,TGCGCCAGCAGCCAAGATCGGGGCGCCTTCAATCAGCCCCAGCATTTT
few,.,TRBJ2-3,TRBV6-5,CASRSGGAPSTDTQYF,TGTGCCAGCAGGTCCGGGGGTGCCCCTAGCACAGATACGCAGTATTTT
.,.,TRBJ1-5,TRBV5-1,CASSLFPGPDQPQHF,TGCGCCAGCAGCTTATTCCCGGGGCCGGATCAGCCCCAGCATTTT
few,.,TRBJ1-5,TRBV5-1,CASSFTGSSNQPQHF,TGCGCCAGCAGCTTTACAGGCTCGAGCAATCAGCCCCAGCATTTT
few,TRBD1,TRBJ1-2,TRBV12-3/TRBV12-4,CASSLTDRSYGYTF,TGTGCCAGCAGTTTAACGGACAGGAGCTATGGCTACACCTTC
few,TRBD1,TRBJ2-2,TRBV20-1,CSGDRGNTGELFF,TGCAGTGGGGACAGGGGGAACACCGGGGAGCTGTTTTTT
many,.,TRBJ2-5,TRBV29-1,CSVEGAGGETQYF,TGCAGCGTTGAAGGTGCCGGGGGAGAGACCCAGTACTTC
.,TRBD2,TRBJ2-3,TRBV7-3,CASSSGGPADTQYF,TGTGCCAGCAGCTCGGGGGGGCCAGCAGATACGCAGTATTTT
.,.,TRBJ2-7,TRBV5-5,CASSFRTEGRTYEQYF,TGTGCCAGCAGCTTTCGGACAGAGGGGCGTACCTACGAGCAGTACTTC
.,.,TRBJ2-3,TRBV4-3,CASSQEGGSDTQYF,TGCGCCAGCAGCCAAGAGGGCGGGTCAGATACGCAGTATTTT
few,.,TRBJ2-7,TRBV30,CAWSDRAGGQYF,TGTGCCTGGAGTGACCGCGCTGGCGGGCAGTACTTC